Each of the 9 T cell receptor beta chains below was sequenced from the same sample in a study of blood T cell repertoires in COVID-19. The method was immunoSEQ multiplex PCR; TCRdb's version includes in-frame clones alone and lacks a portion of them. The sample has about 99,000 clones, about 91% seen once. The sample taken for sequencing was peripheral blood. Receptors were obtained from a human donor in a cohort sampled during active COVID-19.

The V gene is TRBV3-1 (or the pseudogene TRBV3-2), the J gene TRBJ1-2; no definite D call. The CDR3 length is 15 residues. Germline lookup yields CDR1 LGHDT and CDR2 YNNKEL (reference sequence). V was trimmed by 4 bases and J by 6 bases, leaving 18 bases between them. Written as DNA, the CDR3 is TGTGCCAGCAGCCTTGGTGGCCAGCGGGTGGATGGCTACACCTTC. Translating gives CASSLGGQRVDGYTF.

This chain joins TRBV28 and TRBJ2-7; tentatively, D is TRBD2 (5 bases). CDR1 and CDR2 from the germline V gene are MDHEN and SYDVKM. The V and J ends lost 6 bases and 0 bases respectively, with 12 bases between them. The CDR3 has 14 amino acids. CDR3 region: CASSTDGSSYEQYF. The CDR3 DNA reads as TGTGCCAGCAGCACGGATGGGAGCTCCTACGAGCAGTACTTC.

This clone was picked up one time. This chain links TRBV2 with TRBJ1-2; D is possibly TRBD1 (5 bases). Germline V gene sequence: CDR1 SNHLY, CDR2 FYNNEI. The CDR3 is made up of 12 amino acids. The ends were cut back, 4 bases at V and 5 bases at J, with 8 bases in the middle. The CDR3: CASSVDKYGYTF. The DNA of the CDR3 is TGTGCCAGCAGTGTGGACAAGTATGGCTACACCTTC. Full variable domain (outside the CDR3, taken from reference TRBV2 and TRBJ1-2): EPEVTQTPSHQVTQMGQEVILRCVPISNHLYFYWYRQILGQKVEFLVSFYNNEISEKSEIFDDQFSVERPDGSNFTLKIRSTKLEDSAMYFCASSVDKYGYTFGSGTRLTVV.

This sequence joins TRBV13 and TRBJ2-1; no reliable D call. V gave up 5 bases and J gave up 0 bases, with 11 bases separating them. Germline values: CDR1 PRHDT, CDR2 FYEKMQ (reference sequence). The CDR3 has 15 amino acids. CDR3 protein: CASSRDPGSYNEQFF. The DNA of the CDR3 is TGTGCCAGCAGCCGCGACCCGGGCTCCTACAATGAGCAGTTCTTC. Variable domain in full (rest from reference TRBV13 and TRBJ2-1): AAGVIQSPRHLIKEKRETATLKCYPIPRHDTVYWYQQGPGQDPQFLISFYEKMQSDKGSIPDRFSAQQFSDYHSELNMSSLELGDSALYFCASSRDPGSYNEQFFGPGTRLTVL.

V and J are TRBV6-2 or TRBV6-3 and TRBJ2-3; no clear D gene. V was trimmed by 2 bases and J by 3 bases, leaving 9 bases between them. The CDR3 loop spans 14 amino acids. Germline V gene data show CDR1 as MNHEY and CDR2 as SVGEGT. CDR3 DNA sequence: TGTGCCAGCAGTTACGAGCAAGCAACAGATACGCAGTATTTT. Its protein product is CASSYEQATDTQYF.

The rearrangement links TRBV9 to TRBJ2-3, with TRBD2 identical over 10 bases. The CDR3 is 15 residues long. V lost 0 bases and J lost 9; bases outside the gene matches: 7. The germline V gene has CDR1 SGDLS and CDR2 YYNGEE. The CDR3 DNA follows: TGTGCCAGCAGCGTAGAGGCTAGCGGGGGAGGCACGCAGTATTTT. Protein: CASSVEASGGGTQYF.

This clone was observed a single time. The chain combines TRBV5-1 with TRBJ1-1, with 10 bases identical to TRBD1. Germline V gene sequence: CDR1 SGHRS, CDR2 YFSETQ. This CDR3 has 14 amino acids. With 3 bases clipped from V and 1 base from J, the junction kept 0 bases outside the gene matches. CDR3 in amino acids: CASSWDRGNTEAFF. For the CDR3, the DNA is TGCGCCAGCAGCTGGGACAGGGGGAACACTGAAGCTTTCTTT.

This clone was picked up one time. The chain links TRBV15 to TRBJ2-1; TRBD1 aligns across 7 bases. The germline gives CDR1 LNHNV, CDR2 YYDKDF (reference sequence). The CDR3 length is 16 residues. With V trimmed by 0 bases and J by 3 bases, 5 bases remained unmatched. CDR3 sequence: CATSREDRRFYNEQFF. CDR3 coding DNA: TGTGCCACCAGCAGAGAGGACAGGCGTTTCTACAATGAGCAGTTCTTC. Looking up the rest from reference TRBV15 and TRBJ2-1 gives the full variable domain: DAMVIQNPRYQVTQFGKPVTLSCSQTLNHNVMYWYQQKSSQAPKLLFHYYDKDFNNEADTPDNFQSRRPNTSFCFLDIRSPGLGDTAMYLCATSREDRRFYNEQFFGPGTRLTVL.

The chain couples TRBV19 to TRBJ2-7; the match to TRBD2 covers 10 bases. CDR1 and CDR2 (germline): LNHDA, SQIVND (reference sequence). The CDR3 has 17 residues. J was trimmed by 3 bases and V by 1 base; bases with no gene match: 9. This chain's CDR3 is CASSIVSSGRAGYEQYF. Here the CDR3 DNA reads TGTGCCAGTAGTATAGTGTCAAGCGGGAGGGCCGGCTACGAGCAGTACTTC.